The 6 T cell receptor beta chains below were found in one sample sequenced in a study of response to subunit inactivated influenza vaccine. From the RT-PCR reads, TCRdb called clonotypes with MiXCR, one entry per CDR3 protein. In the table there are around 650,000 distinct CDR3 sequences, 15% to 17% of which are singletons. This material consisted of PBMCs from blood, taken 11 to 12 days after vaccination. These receptors came from a man over 45 who received an inactivated influenza vaccine.

The chain links TRBV6-1 to TRBJ2-1, with TRBD2 as a possible D gene (6 bases). With 10 bases removed from V and 5 bases from J, the gap between germline ends came to 18 bases. The length of the CDR3 is 14 residues. Germline lookup yields CDR1 MNHNS and CDR2 SASEGT. CDR3 sequence (DNA): TGTGCCACCAACAATATGTGGGGGGACAATGAGCAGTTCTTC. Its translation: CATNNMWGDNEQFF.

This chain connects TRBV28 to TRBJ1-2; D is ambiguous. The germline V and J ends were trimmed by 7 bases and 6 bases, with 9 bases remaining between them. The CDR3 runs 11 residues. In germline, CDR1 is MDHEN, CDR2 SYDVKM. The chain's CDR3 is CASNMRDGYTF. The DNA of the CDR3 is TGTGCCAGCAACATGCGGGATGGCTACACCTTC.

V and J are TRBV11-2 and TRBJ2-5; TRBD2 matches 10 bases. The CDR3 contains 15 residues. The junction had 5 bases not matched to a gene; V was cut back by 2 bases and J by 5 bases. Looked up from germline, CDR1 is SGHAT and CDR2 is FQNNGV. The CDR3 loop reads CASSLITSGTETQYF. The CDR3 coding sequence is TGTGCCAGCAGCTTAATTACTAGCGGGACTGAGACCCAGTACTTC. The full variable domain, completed using reference TRBV11-2 and TRBJ2-5, is EAGVAQSPRYKIIEKRQSVAFWCNPISGHATLYWYQQILGQGPKLLIQFQNNGVVDDSQLPKDRFSAERLKGVDSTLKIQPAKLEDSAVYLCASSLITSGTETQYFGPGTRLLVL.

This clonotype showed up just a few times. The CDR3 region is CSVEYLDTYEQYF. CDR3 coding DNA: TGCAGCGTTGAATACCTAGACACCTACGAGCAGTACTTC. The gene calls are TRBV29-1 and TRBJ2-7; D ambiguous. The CDR3 loop spans 13 amino acids. V was trimmed by 2 bases and J by 2 bases, leaving 10 bases between them. CDR1 is SQVTM, CDR2 ANQGSEA, per germline.

In this sample, this clonotype turned up a few times. The chain employs TRBV9 and TRBJ2-3, with D unclear. Looked up from germline, CDR1 is SGDLS and CDR2 is YYNGEE. V dropped 0 bases and J dropped 0 bases, with 8 bases sitting between them. The CDR3 consists of 15 residues. The CDR3 protein is CASSVEEYSTDTQYF. CDR3 DNA sequence: TGTGCCAGCAGCGTAGAAGAGTATAGCACAGATACGCAGTATTTT. Combining the CDR3 with reference TRBV9 and TRBJ2-3 gives the whole variable domain DSGVTQTPKHLITATGQRVTLRCSPRSGDLSVYWYQQSLDQGLQFLIQYYNGEERAKGNILERFSAQQFPDLHSELNLSSLELGDSALYFCASSVEEYSTDTQYFGPGTRLTVL.

V and J are TRBV11-1 and TRBJ1-4, with unresolved D. V lost 0 bases and J lost 0, with 17 bases in between. CDR1 is SGHAT, CDR2 FQDESV, per germline (reference sequence). CDR3 length equals 19 residues. CDR3 nucleotide sequence: TGTGCCAGCAGCTTAGCATGGTTAGCGGGAGCTTCAACTAATGAAAAACTGTTTTTT. Translating it yields CASSLAWLAGASTNEKLFF.